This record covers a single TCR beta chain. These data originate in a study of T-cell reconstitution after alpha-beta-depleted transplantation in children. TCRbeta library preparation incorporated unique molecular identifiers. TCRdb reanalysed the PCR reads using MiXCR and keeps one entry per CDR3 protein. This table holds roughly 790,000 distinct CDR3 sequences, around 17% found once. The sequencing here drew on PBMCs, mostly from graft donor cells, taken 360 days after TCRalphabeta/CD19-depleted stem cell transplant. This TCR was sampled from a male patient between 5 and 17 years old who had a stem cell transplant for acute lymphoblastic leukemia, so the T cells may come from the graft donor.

The CDR3 sequence: CSATTAGYEQYF. CDR3 bases: TGCAGTGCTACTACTGCCGGCTACGAGCAGTACTTC. The gene calls are TRBV20-1 and TRBJ2-7; D call uncertain. The V and J ends lost 4 bases and 3 bases respectively, with 10 bases between them. The germline gives CDR1 DFQATT, CDR2 SNEGSKA (reference sequence). This CDR3 region has 12 residues.